This is a list of T cell receptor beta chains from one sample in a study of blood T cell repertoires in COVID-19. Method: immunoSEQ multiplex PCR; TCRdb's copy keeps in-frame clones and lacks some. The sample holds 300,000 or so clones, about 90% seen once. The sequenced sample was peripheral blood. These receptors originate from a woman aged 45-65 years who had recovered from COVID-19. The CDR3 runs from the conserved cysteine through the conserved F or W. The D gene is left open where the match is weak. Clone sizes are given selectively: once, few, many, or a class where the clone is expanded.

TRBV11-2	TRBJ1-1	-	-	CASSLQGNTEAFF	TGTGCCAGCAGCCTACAGGGAAACACTGAAGCTTTCTTT
TRBV7-9	TRBJ2-5	-	-	CASSRTDQETQYF	TGTGCCAGCAGCCGGACAGACCAAGAGACCCAGTACTTC
TRBV5-6	TRBJ2-1	-	-	CASSLTSDYSYEQFF	TGTGCCAGCAGCTTGACCTCGGACTATTCCTATGAGCAGTTCTTC
TRBV7-9	TRBJ2-1	-	-	CASSLAEDGPGEQFF	TGTGCCAGCAGCTTAGCCGAGGACGGTCCGGGGGAGCAGTTCTTC
TRBV7-3	TRBJ2-1	-	-	CASSLEAYNEQFF	TGTGCCAGCAGCCTCGAGGCATACAATGAGCAGTTCTTC
TRBV27	TRBJ1-2	-	-	CASSLGSGRYGYTF	TGTGCCAGCAGTTTAGGGTCAGGTCGATATGGCTACACCTTC
TRBV6-5	TRBJ1-6	-	-	CASSPGQYSPLHF	TGTGCCAGCAGTCCCGGACAGTATTCACCCCTCCACTTT
TRBV6-4	TRBJ1-4	-	-	CASSVVTGEKLFF	TGTGCCAGCAGTGTAGTAACCGGTGAAAAACTGTTTTTT
TRBV9	TRBJ1-2	TRBD1	-	CASSVFAGGEGGYTF	TGTGCCAGCAGCGTATTTGCAGGGGGCGAGGGTGGCTACACCTTC
TRBV30	TRBJ2-7	-	once	CAWSVSSTYEQYF	TGTGCCTGGAGTGTATCTAGCACCTACGAGCAGTACTTC
TRBV11-3	TRBJ2-5	TRBD1	-	CASSPRGTEGGETQYF	TGTGCCAGCAGCCCACGAGGGACAGAGGGCGGCGAGACCCAGTACTTC
TRBV28	TRBJ1-2	-	-	CASSLRDIAVRGYTF	TGTGCCAGCAGTTTAAGGGACATAGCTGTACGCGGCTACACCTTC
TRBV11-1	TRBJ2-2	-	-	CASSLRQGRGAGELFF	TGTGCCAGCAGCTTAAGACAGGGGAGGGGCGCCGGGGAGCTGTTTTTT
TRBV30	TRBJ1-5	-	-	CAWSDVYSNQPQHF	TGTGCCTGGAGTGATGTTTATAGCAATCAGCCCCAGCATTTT
TRBV9	TRBJ2-1	-	-	CASSVVKFF	TGTGCCAGCAGCGTAGTTAAGTTCTTC
TRBV28	TRBJ1-5	-	-	CASSPRGGPSNQPQHF	TGTGCCAGCAGTCCCCGGGGGGGGCCGAGCAATCAGCCCCAGCATTTT
TRBV5-1	TRBJ1-6	-	-	CASSYYTRGSPLHF	TGCGCCAGCAGCTACTATACTCGGGGTTCACCCCTCCACTTT
TRBV27	TRBJ2-7	TRBD1	-	CASAYLGTGGLEQYF	TGTGCCAGCGCCTACCTCGGGACAGGGGGCTTGGAGCAGTACTTC
TRBV20-1	TRBJ1-5	TRBD1	few	CSARQGGTQHF	TGCAGTGCTCGACAGGGGGGAACCCAGCATTTT
TRBV3-1/TRBV3-2	TRBJ1-2	-	-	CASSQFRSPHGYTF	TGTGCCAGCAGCCAGTTCCGTAGCCCCCATGGCTACACCTTC
TRBV7-2	TRBJ2-2	TRBD2	-	CASSLALAGGPNTGELFF	TGTGCCAGCAGCTTAGCTCTAGCGGGAGGGCCGAACACCGGGGAGCTGTTTTTT
TRBV5-5	TRBJ1-2	-	-	CASSLNLGGRGYTF	TGTGCCAGCAGCTTGAATTTAGGGGGACGGGGCTACACCTTC
TRBV24-1	TRBJ2-7	TRBD1	-	CATSTGDGYEQYF	TGTGCCACCAGCACAGGGGATGGGTACGAGCAGTACTTC
TRBV27	TRBJ2-1	TRBD2	-	CASRTTGLAGGSEFF	TGTGCCAGCAGAACTACGGGACTAGCGGGGGGGTCAGAGTTCTTC
TRBV27	TRBJ2-5	-	-	CASSSGRGETQYF	TGTGCCAGCAGTTCCGGGCGGGGAGAGACCCAGTACTTC
TRBV21-1	TRBJ2-7	-	-	CASSNLPRDHYEQYF	TGTGCCAGCAGCAATCTACCGCGGGATCACTACGAGCAGTACTTC
TRBV19	TRBJ2-2	-	-	CASSTRGKSNTGELFF	TGTGCCAGTAGTACCAGGGGTAAATCGAACACCGGGGAGCTGTTTTTT
TRBV6-2/TRBV6-3	TRBJ1-2	-	-	CASSLNRAAGYTF	TGTGCCAGCAGTCTTAACAGGGCCGCTGGCTACACCTTC
TRBV7-6	TRBJ2-3	-	-	CASSSQEGVTQYF	TGTGCCAGCAGCTCCCAGGAGGGCGTTACGCAGTATTTT
TRBV5-1	TRBJ2-3	TRBD2	-	CASSSEVPGLAGGPQDTQYF	TGCGCCAGCAGCTCCGAAGTCCCGGGACTAGCGGGAGGGCCTCAAGATACGCAGTATTTT
TRBV7-2	TRBJ2-5	TRBD1	-	CASSQDRGIGETQYF	TGTGCCAGCAGCCAGGACAGGGGTATTGGAGAGACCCAGTACTTC
TRBV18	TRBJ2-1	-	-	CASSPPDLSSYNEQFF	TGTGCCAGCTCACCACCAGACTTAAGCTCCTACAATGAGCAGTTCTTC
TRBV5-8	TRBJ1-6	-	-	CADSTGSSYNSPLHF	TGTGCCGACTCCACAGGGAGCTCCTATAATTCACCCCTCCACTTT
TRBV3-1/TRBV3-2	TRBJ1-2	-	-	CASSQHTGNHGYTF	TGTGCCAGCAGCCAACATACAGGGAACCATGGCTACACCTTC
TRBV5-6	TRBJ2-5	-	-	CASGLAHQETQYF	TGTGCCAGCGGCCTCGCACACCAAGAGACCCAGTACTTC
TRBV6-5	TRBJ1-5	-	few	CASRRQRNSNQPQHF	TGTGCCAGCAGACGACAGAGAAATAGCAATCAGCCCCAGCATTTT
TRBV19	TRBJ1-3	-	-	CASSILADGNTIYF	TGTGCCAGTAGTATTTTGGCAGATGGAAACACCATATATTTT
TRBV30	TRBJ1-3	-	-	CAWSVRRGVTGNTIYF	TGTGCCTGGAGTGTACGACGGGGAGTGACTGGAAACACCATATATTTT
TRBV15	TRBJ2-1	TRBD2	-	CATSRGTSGTYNEQFF	TGTGCCACCAGCAGAGGGACTAGCGGAACCTACAATGAGCAGTTCTTC
TRBV5-1	TRBJ2-6	-	-	CASGPREWANVLTF	TGCGCCAGCGGCCCCCGGGAGTGGGCCAACGTCCTGACTTTC
TRBV27	TRBJ2-2	-	-	CASRLRVGELFF	TGTGCCTCCCGACTACGGGTCGGGGAGCTGTTTTTT
TRBV5-5	TRBJ2-1	TRBD2	once	CASSLPLAGAEQFF	TGTGCCAGCAGCTTGCCACTAGCGGGAGCGGAGCAGTTCTTC
TRBV2	TRBJ2-3	TRBD2	-	CASWEGLAGAMGTDTQYF	TGTGCCAGCTGGGAGGGACTAGCGGGAGCAATGGGCACAGATACGCAGTATTTT
TRBV4-2	TRBJ2-7	TRBD2	-	CASSQGLADYEQYF	TGTGCCAGCAGCCAAGGACTAGCGGACTACGAGCAGTACTTC
TRBV5-1	TRBJ1-1	TRBD1	-	CASTLTGADTEAFF	TGCGCCAGCACCCTTACAGGGGCGGACACTGAAGCTTTCTTT